These 10 T cell receptor beta chains were sequenced from one sample in a study of T cell repertoires in cytomegalovirus infection. What these receptors recognize is not known. TCRdb independently ran MiXCR on the reads; one entry per CDR3 protein. The sample carries hundreds of thousands of distinct CDR3 sequences, about 29% recorded once. Material: cultured PBMCs, obtained from culture after CMV antigen stimulation. The origin of the receptors is a human donor in good health (CMV status not recorded). Some clones in this sample may be carry-over from other donors' samples.

The J gene is TRBJ2-1, the V gene TRBV7-6; TRBD2 agrees at 8 bases. V shed 5 bases and J 10 bases; nucleotides not matched to a gene: 10. The CDR3 contains 14 residues. Germline CDR1 reads SGHVS; CDR2 reads FNYEAQ. The CDR3: CASSPGTPGGEQFF. The CDR3 DNA is TGTGCCAGCAGCCCGGGGACTCCGGGGGGGGAGCAGTTCTTC.

This clonotype was detected ten times or more. The V call is TRBV4-1, the J call TRBJ2-5; D is unclear. V gave up 0 bases and J gave up 3 bases, with 14 bases separating them. CDR1 and CDR2 (germline): MGHRA, YSYEKL. The CDR3 is 16 amino acids. CDR3 in DNA: TGCGCCAGCAGCCAAGAGTGGCCCGGTGTGGAAGAGACCCAGTACTTC. Translated, it gives CASSQEWPGVEETQYF.

V usage is TRBV6-2 or TRBV6-3 and J usage is TRBJ2-7, with 7 bases that match TRBD1. The CDR3 contains 15 residues. Germline V lookup: CDR1 MNHEY, CDR2 SVGEGT. J gave up 2 bases and V 7 bases, and 11 bases lay outside the gene matches. The CDR3 DNA follows: TGTGCCAGCACCCTGGACAGGCTTACCGCCTACGAGCAGTACTTC. The encoded protein is CASTLDRLTAYEQYF.

The chain is built from TRBV2 and TRBJ1-5; weak D call: TRBD1 (5 bases). The germline V gene has CDR1 SNHLY and CDR2 FYNNEI. Trimming left V 2 bases short and J 3 bases short, with 11 bases between. The CDR3 has 15 amino acids. CDR3 protein: CASSERGTHNQPQHF. Here the CDR3 DNA reads TGTGCCAGCAGTGAAAGGGGAACCCACAATCAGCCCCAGCATTTT. Variable domain in full (rest from reference TRBV2 and TRBJ1-5): EPEVTQTPSHQVTQMGQEVILRCVPISNHLYFYWYRQILGQKVEFLVSFYNNEISEKSEIFDDQFSVERPDGSNFTLKIRSTKLEDSAMYFCASSERGTHNQPQHFGDGTRLSIL.

The V gene is TRBV20-1, the J gene TRBJ2-1, with D uncertain. Germline V gene data show CDR1 as DFQATT and CDR2 as SNEGSKA (reference sequence). V lost 3 bases and J 5 bases, leaving 8 bases between the germline ends. This CDR3 spans 12 amino acids. The DNA of the CDR3 is TGCAGTGCTAGTCCATCCAACAATGAGCAGTTCTTC. Its protein is CSASPSNNEQFF.

The rearrangement links TRBV10-3 to TRBJ2-5; 8 bases map to TRBD2. V was clipped by 3 bases and J by 4 bases; unmatched bases: 10. The V gene's germline CDR1 is ENHRY and CDR2 SYGVKD. This CDR3 comprises 16 residues. The CDR3 spells CAISDPGLAGIETQYF. The CDR3 nucleotides are TGTGCCATCAGTGACCCCGGATTAGCGGGAATAGAGACCCAGTACTTC.

This clonotype was found many times. This chain connects TRBV7-6 to TRBJ1-5; D is ambiguous. CDR1 and CDR2 from the germline V gene are SGHVS and FNYEAQ. The V end lost 1 base, the J end lost 5 bases, and 15 bases lay between the germline ends. The CDR3 runs 16 residues. The CDR3 sequence: CASSLGPGRHDQPQHF. CDR3 bases: TGTGCCAGCAGCTTAGGGCCCGGACGGCACGATCAGCCCCAGCATTTT. The entire variable domain, with the rest obtained from reference TRBV7-6 and TRBJ1-5, is as follows: GAGVSQSPRYKVTKRGQDVALRCDPISGHVSLYWYRQALGQGPEFLTYFNYEAQQDKSGLPNDRFSAERPEGSISTLTIQRTEQRDSAMYRCASSLGPGRHDQPQHFGDGTRLSIL.

CDR3 sequence (DNA): TGCAGTGCCCCTGACACTCGGAGCTCCTACAATGAGCAGTTCTTC. Translating it yields CSAPDTRSSYNEQFF. The genes are TRBV20-1 and TRBJ2-1, with D unresolved. Trimming took 6 bases from V and 0 from J, leaving 15 bases between them. This CDR3 is built from 15 residues. CDR1 and CDR2 from the germline V gene are DFQATT and SNEGSKA (reference sequence).

This clonotype was seen a handful of times. The chain couples TRBV6-2 or TRBV6-3 to TRBJ2-1; 7 bases fit TRBD2. CDR3 length equals 13 residues. Germline V lookup: CDR1 MNHEY, CDR2 SVGEGT. V dropped 10 bases and J dropped 7; count of bases not matched to a gene: 10. The CDR3 coding sequence is TGTGCCATCCGGGGGACTACCCTAAATGAGCAGTTCTTC. Its translation: CAIRGTTLNEQFF.

This clonotype has more than one count but fewer than ten. The conserved phenylalanine or tryptophan is not found at the CDR3 terminus, so this likely reflects a read error. It is unclear where the CDR3 begins or ends on the DNA, so no DNA is shown, and the CDR3 is as TCRdb lists it. This sequence joins TRBV11-2 and TRBJ2-7; the table's D call, TRBD1, has no DNA check behind it. The germline CDR1 and CDR2 sequences are SGHAT and FQNNGV. Including both end residues, the CDR3 is 14 amino acids long. The CDR3 is CASSLGSGQGAYHI.